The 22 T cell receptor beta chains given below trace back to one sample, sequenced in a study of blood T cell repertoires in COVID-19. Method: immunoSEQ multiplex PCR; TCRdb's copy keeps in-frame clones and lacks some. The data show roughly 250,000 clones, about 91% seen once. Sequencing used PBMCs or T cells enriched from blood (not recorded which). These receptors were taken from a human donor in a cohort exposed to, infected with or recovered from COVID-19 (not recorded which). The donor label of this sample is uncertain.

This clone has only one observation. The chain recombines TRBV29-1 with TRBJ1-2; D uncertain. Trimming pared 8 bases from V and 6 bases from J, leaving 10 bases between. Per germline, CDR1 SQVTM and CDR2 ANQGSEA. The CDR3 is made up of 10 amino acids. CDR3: CSTQSDGYTF. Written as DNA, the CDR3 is TGCAGCACCCAAAGCGATGGCTACACCTTC.

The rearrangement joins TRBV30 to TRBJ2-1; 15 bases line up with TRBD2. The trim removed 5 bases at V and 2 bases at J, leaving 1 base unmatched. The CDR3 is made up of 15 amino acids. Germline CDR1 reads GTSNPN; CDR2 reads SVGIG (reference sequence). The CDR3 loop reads CAWGTSGGPYNEQFF. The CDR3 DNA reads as TGTGCCTGGGGGACTAGCGGGGGGCCCTACAATGAGCAGTTCTTC.

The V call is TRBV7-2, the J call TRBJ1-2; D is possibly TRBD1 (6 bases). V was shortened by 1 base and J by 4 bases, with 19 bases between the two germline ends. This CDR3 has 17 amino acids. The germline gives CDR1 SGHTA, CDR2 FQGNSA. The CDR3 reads CASSLEFSGTFSYGYTF. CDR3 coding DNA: TGTGCCAGCAGCTTAGAATTTTCCGGGACATTCTCCTATGGCTACACCTTC.

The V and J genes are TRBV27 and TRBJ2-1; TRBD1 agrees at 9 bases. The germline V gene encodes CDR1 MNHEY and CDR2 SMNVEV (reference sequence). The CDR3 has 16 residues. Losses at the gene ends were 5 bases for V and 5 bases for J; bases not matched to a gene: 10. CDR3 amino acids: CASSATTGGLNNEQFF. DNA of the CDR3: TGTGCCAGCAGTGCAACTACAGGGGGCCTTAACAATGAGCAGTTCTTC.

The CDR3 coding sequence is TGTGCCAGCAGTTTGCTCGGCCAGGGGCACGCTGAAGCTTTCTTT. Amino acids: CASSLLGQGHAEAFF. This chain links TRBV6-6 with TRBJ1-1, with D possibly being TRBD1 (6 bases). This CDR3 region has 15 residues. The V gene lost 4 bases and the J gene lost 6 bases, with 18 bases spanning the gap. The germline CDR1 and CDR2 sequences are MNHNY and SVGAGI (reference sequence).

The CDR3 here is CASSFRGGADNEQFF. CDR3 bases: TGTGCCAGCAGCTTCCGCGGGGGGGCCGACAATGAGCAGTTCTTC. The rearrangement uses TRBV7-6 and TRBJ2-1; 9 positions agree with TRBD2. The germline gives CDR1 SGHVS, CDR2 FNYEAQ. The CDR3 loop spans 15 amino acids. Trimming removed 3 bases from V and 5 bases from J; junction bases left unmatched: 5.

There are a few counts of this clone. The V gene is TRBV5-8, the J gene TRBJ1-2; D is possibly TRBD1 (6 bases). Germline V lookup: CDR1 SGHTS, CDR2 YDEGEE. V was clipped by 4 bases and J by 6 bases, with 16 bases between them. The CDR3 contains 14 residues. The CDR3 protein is CASSGGGGPDGYTF. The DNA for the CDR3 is TGTGCCAGCAGCGGCGGCGGGGGGCCGGATGGCTACACCTTC.

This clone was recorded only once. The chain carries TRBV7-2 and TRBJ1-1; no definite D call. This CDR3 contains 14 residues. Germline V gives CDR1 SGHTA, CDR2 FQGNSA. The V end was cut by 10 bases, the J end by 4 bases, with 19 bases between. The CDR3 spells CATNSRFAGTEAFF. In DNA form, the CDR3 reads TGTGCCACGAATTCCAGATTCGCGGGCACTGAAGCTTTCTTT.

CDR3 coding DNA: TGTGCCTGGAACCCGACTAGCGGGGGGAACGAGCAGTACTTC. Its translation: CAWNPTSGGNEQYF. The chain carries TRBV30 and TRBJ2-7; 13 bases agree with TRBD2. Looked up from germline, CDR1 is GTSNPN and CDR2 is SVGIG (reference sequence). J lost 5 bases, V lost 4 bases, and 5 bases had no gene match. CDR3 length equals 14 residues.

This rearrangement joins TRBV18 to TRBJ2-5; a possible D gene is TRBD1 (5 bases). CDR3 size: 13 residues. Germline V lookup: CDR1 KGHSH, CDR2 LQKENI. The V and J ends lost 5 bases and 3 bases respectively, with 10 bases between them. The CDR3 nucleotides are TGTGCCAGCTCATTAGCCAGGGAAGAGACCCAGTACTTC. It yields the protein CASSLAREETQYF.

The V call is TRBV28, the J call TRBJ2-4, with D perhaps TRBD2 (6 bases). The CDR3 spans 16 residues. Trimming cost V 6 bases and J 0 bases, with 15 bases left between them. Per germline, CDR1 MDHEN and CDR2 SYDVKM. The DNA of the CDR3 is TGTGCCAGCAGGGGTGGGGGGATACTAGCCAAAAACATTCAGTACTTC. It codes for CASRGGGILAKNIQYF.

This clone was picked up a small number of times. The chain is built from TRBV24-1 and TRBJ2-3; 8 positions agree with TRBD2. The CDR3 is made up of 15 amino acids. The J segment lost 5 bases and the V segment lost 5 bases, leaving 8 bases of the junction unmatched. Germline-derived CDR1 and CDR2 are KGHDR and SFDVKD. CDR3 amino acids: CATSVNGGAQDTQYF. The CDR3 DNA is TGTGCCACCAGTGTCAACGGGGGGGCCCAAGATACGCAGTATTTT.

The CDR3: CASSSTSLAGEGNEQYF. CDR3 DNA sequence: TGTGCCAGCAGTTCGACTTCGCTGGCAGGGGAGGGGAACGAGCAGTACTTC. The chain recombines TRBV6-2 or TRBV6-3 with TRBJ2-7, with D tentatively TRBD2 (7 bases). The germline gives CDR1 MNHEY, CDR2 SVGEGT. Trimming left V 4 bases short and J 5 bases short, with 24 bases between. The CDR3 is 17 residues long.

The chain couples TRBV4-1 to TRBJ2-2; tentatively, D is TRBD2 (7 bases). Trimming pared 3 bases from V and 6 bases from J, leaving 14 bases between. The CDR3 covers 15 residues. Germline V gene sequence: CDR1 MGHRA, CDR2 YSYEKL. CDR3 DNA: TGCGCCAGCAGCCACGGAGGGGGAGGGTCCGGGGAGCTGTTTTTT. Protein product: CASSHGGGGSGELFF.

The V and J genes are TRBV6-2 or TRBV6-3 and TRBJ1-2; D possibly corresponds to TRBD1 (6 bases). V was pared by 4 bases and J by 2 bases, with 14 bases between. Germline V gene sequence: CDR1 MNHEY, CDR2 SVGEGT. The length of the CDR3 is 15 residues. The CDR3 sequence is CASSSTLTGNYGYTF. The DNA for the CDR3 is TGTGCCAGCAGTTCCACCCTTACAGGGAACTATGGCTACACCTTC.

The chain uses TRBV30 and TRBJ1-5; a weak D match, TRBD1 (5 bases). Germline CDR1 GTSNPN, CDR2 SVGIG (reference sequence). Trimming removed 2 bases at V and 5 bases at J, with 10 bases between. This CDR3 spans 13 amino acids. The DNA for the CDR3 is TGTGCCTGGAGTACAGGTGTGTATCAGCCCCAGCATTTT. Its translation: CAWSTGVYQPQHF. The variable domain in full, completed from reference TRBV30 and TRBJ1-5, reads SQTIHQWPATLVQPVGSPLSLECTVEGTSNPNLYWYRQAAGRGLQLLFYSVGIGQISSEVPQNLSASRPQDRQFILSSKKLLLSDSGFYLCAWSTGVYQPQHFGDGTRLSIL.

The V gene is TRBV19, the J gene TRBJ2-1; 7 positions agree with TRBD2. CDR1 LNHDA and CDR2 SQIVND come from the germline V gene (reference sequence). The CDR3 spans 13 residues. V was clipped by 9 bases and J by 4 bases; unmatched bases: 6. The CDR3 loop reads CASWGGEYNEQFF. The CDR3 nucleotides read TGTGCCAGCTGGGGAGGGGAATACAATGAGCAGTTCTTC.

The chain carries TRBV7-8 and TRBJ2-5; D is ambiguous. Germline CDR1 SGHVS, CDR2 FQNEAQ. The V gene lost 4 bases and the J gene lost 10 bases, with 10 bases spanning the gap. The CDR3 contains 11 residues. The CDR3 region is CASSSSLYQYF. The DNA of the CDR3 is TGTGCCAGCAGCTCATCCCTCTACCAGTACTTC.

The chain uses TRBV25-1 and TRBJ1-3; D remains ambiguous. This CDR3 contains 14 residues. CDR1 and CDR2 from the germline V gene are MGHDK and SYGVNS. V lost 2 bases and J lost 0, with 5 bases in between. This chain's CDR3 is CASSEGVSGNTIYF. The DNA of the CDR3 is TGTGCCAGCAGTGAAGGAGTCTCTGGAAACACCATATATTTT.

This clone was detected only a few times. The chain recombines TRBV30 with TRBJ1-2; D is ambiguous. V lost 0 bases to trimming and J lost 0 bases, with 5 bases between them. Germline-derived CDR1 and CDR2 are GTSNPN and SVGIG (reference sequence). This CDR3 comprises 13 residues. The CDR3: CAWSVQANYGYTF. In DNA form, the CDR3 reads TGTGCCTGGAGTGTTCAGGCTAACTATGGCTACACCTTC.

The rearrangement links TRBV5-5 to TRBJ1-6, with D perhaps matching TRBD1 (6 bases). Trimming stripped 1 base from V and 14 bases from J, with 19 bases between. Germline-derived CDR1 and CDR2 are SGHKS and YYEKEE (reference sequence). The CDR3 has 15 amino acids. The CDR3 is CASSLSSNEGGTLHF. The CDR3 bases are TGTGCCAGCAGCTTGTCCTCAAATGAGGGGGGGACCCTCCACTTT.

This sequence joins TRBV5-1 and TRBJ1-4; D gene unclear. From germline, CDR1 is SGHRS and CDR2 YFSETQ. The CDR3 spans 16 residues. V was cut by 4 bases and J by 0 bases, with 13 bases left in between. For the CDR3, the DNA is TGCGCCAGCAGCCCAGGCCTGACGACAACTAATGAAAAACTGTTTTTT. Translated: CASSPGLTTTNEKLFF.